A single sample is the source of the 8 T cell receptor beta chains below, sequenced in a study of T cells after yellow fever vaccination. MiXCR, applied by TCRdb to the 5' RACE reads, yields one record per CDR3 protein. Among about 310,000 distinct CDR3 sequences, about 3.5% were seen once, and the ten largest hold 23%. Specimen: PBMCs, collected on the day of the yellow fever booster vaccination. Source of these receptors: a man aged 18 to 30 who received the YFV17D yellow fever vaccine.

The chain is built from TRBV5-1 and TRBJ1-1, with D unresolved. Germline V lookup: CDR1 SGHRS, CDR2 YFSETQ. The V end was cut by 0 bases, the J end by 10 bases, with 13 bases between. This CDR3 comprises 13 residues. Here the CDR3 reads CASSLDSGFRAFF. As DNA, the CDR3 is TGCGCCAGCAGCTTGGATAGCGGATTTAGAGCTTTCTTT.

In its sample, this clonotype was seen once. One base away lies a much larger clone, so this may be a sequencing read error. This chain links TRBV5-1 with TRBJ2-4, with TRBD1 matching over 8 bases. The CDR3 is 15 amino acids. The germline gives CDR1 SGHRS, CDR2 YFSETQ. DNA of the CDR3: TGCGCCAGAAGCTTGGGCGGACAGGGTCAGAACATTCAGTACTTC. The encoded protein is CARSLGGQGQNIQYF.

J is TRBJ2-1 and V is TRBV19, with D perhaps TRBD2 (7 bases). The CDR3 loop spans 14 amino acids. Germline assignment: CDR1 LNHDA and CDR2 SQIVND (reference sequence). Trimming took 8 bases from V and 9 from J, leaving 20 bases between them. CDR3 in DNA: TGTGCCAGTGCACGCGGGGGCCGGGGAGGTGAGCAGTTCTTC. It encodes CASARGGRGGEQFF.

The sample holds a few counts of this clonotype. The CDR3 sequence: CASSQGWINNEQFF. DNA of the CDR3: TGTGCCAGCAGCCAAGGATGGATCAACAATGAGCAGTTCTTC. The chain has TRBV3-2 and TRBJ2-1. TRBV3-2 counts as a pseudogene. The CDR3 has 14 amino acids.

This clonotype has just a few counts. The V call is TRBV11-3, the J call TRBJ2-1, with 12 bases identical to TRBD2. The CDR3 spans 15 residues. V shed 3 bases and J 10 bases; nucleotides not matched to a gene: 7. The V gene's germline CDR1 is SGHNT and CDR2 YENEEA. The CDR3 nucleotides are TGTGCCAGCAGCTTCGCTAGCGGGGGGGCAAAGGAGCAGTTCTTC. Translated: CASSFASGGAKEQFF. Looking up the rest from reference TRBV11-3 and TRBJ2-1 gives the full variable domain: EAGVVQSPRYKIIEKKQPVAFWCNPISGHNTLYWYLQNLGQGPELLIRYENEEAVDDSQLPKDRFSAERLKGVDSTLKIQPAELGDSAVYLCASSFASGGAKEQFFGPGTRLTVL.

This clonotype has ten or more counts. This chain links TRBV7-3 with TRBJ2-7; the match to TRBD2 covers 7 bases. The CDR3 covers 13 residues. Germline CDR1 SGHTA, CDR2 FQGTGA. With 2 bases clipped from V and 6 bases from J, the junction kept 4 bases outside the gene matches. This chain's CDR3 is CASSLRRGGEQYF. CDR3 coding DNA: TGTGCCAGCAGCTTACGGCGCGGGGGCGAGCAGTACTTC.

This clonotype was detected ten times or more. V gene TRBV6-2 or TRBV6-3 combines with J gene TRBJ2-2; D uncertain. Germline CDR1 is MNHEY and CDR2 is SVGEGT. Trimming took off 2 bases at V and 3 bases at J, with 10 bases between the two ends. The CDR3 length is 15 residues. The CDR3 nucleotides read TGTGCCAGCAGTTACAGGGCTCTGTACACCGGGGAGCTGTTTTTT. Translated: CASSYRALYTGELFF.

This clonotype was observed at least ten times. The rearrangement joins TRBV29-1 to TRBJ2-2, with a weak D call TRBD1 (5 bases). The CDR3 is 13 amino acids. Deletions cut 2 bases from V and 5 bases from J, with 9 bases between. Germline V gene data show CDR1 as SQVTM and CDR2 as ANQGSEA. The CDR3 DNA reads TGCAGCGTTGAATACGCAGGGACCGGGGAGCTGTTTTTT. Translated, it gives CSVEYAGTGELFF.